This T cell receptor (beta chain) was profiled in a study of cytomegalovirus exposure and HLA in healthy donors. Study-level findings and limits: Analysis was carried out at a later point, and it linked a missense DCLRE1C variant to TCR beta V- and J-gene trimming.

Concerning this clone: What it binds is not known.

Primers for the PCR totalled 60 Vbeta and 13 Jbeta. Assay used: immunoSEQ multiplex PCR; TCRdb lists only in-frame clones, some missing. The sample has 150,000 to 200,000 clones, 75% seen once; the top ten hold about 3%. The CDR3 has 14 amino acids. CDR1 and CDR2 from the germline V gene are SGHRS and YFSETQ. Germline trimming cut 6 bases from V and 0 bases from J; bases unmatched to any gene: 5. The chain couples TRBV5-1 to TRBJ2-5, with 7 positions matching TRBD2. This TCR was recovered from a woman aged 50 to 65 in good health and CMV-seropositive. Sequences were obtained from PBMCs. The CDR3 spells CASTDSGYQETQYF. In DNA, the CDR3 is TGCGCCAGCACCGATAGCGGGTACCAAGAGACCCAGTACTTC.